The 32 T cell receptor beta chains given below trace back to one sample, sequenced in a study of blood T cells in healthy people across ages. PCR was performed a second time for about 7 to 12 cycles using a sample-barcoded 5' primer and a J-beta primer mix. TCRdb ran MiXCR on the 5' RACE reads and lists one entry per CDR3 protein. The data contain hundreds of thousands of distinct CDR3 sequences, about 20% of them singletons. Specimen: blood. All receptors derive from a man in his sixties or seventies in good health.

V gene TRBV20-1 combines with J gene TRBJ2-6, with 9 bases lining up with TRBD1. The ends lost 1 base at V and 0 bases at J; junction bases unmatched: 7. CDR3 length: 18 amino acids. Germline CDR1 and CDR2: DFQATT and SNEGSKA (reference sequence). The CDR3: CSARAYGQGNSGANVLTF. DNA for the CDR3: TGCAGTGCTAGAGCATATGGACAGGGGAACTCTGGGGCCAACGTCCTGACTTTC.

This chain links TRBV14 with TRBJ2-5; the D is unclear. CDR3 size: 14 residues. The V and J ends lost 1 base and 3 bases respectively, with 9 bases between them. The germline gives CDR1 SGHDN, CDR2 FVKESK. DNA for the CDR3: TGTGCCAGCAGCCAAGTAGGGTCCGAAGAGACCCAGTACTTC. Encoded protein: CASSQVGSEETQYF.

V and J are TRBV6-2 or TRBV6-3 and TRBJ2-5; 10 bases agree with TRBD2. The J call may be in error: the DNA end matches TRBJ2-1 better. This CDR3 is built from 16 residues. CDR1 and CDR2 (germline): MNHEY, SVGEGT. The CDR3 nucleotides read TGTGCCAGCAGTTACTCGATAGCGGGAGGAGTCTTGGAGCAGTTCTTC. Protein product: CASSYSIAGGVLEQFF.

This clonotype showed up just a few times. Being one base from a much bigger clone, this may be a read error. The rearrangement uses TRBV7-8 and TRBJ2-1; possibly TRBD1 for D (6 bases). From germline, CDR1 is SGHVS and CDR2 FQNEAQ. The CDR3 consists of 13 residues. In DNA form, the CDR3 reads TGTGCCAGCAGCTCACAGGGATATGATGAGCGGTTCTTC. Its translation: CASSSQGYDERFF.

This clonotype has just a few counts. Sequence at one end of the junction differs from germline and may be a read error. The chain joins TRBV20-1 to TRBJ2-5, with 9 bases that match TRBD1. Looked up from germline, CDR1 is DFQATT and CDR2 is SNEGSKA (reference sequence). The CDR3 contains 12 residues. The CDR3 reads CSASPGQGRDRF. For the CDR3, the DNA is TGCAGTGCTAGCCCGGGACAGGGTCGGGATAGGTTC.

V and J are TRBV6-1 and TRBJ1-2; TRBD1 matches at 7 bases. CDR1 MNHNS and CDR2 SASEGT come from the germline V gene. V lost 6 bases and J lost 6; bases outside the gene matches: 19. The CDR3 is made up of 17 amino acids. CDR3 loop: CASSPREWQGVIHGYTF. The CDR3 nucleotides are TGTGCCAGCAGCCCCCGGGAGTGGCAGGGGGTGATTCATGGCTACACCTTC.

The V gene is TRBV7-3, the J gene TRBJ2-2, with no clear D. This CDR3 is 13 amino acids long. The V end was cut by 5 bases, the J end by 6 bases, with 10 bases between. Germline assignment: CDR1 SGHTA and CDR2 FQGTGA. The DNA for the CDR3 is TGTGCCAGCAGCCGAGTGGTGGCCGGGGAGCTGTTTTTT. Its translation is CASSRVVAGELFF.

The chain combines TRBV19 with TRBJ2-3, with 9 bases aligning to TRBD2. Germline V gene sequence: CDR1 LNHDA, CDR2 SQIVND (reference sequence). The junction had 10 bases not matched to a gene; V was cut back by 3 bases and J by 6 bases. The CDR3 has 16 amino acids. DNA of the CDR3: TGTGCCAGTAGTATCGGGGGACTAGCCGCGCCGGATACGCAGTATTTT. This codes for CASSIGGLAAPDTQYF.

The V call is TRBV7-2, the J call TRBJ2-7, with 7 nucleotides matching TRBD2. The CDR3 contains 14 residues. Germline lookup yields CDR1 SGHTA and CDR2 FQGNSA. V shed 2 bases, J shed 7 bases, and the junction held 8 bases outside the gene matches. CDR3 region: CASSLMGSGGEQYF. In nucleotides, the CDR3 is TGTGCCAGCAGCTTAATGGGATCGGGGGGAGAGCAGTACTTC. The whole variable domain, remainder taken from reference TRBV7-2 and TRBJ2-7, is GAGVSQSPSNKVTEKGKDVELRCDPISGHTALYWYRQSLGQGLEFLIYFQGNSAPDKSGLPSDRFSAERTGGSVSTLTIQRTQQEDSAVYLCASSLMGSGGEQYFGPGTRLTVT.

The chain uses TRBV5-1 and TRBJ1-6, with D hard to call. The CDR3 has 16 amino acids. The germline V gene encodes CDR1 SGHRS and CDR2 YFSETQ. V dropped 2 bases and J dropped 0 bases, with 9 bases sitting between them. This CDR3 is CASSFEIGSYNSPLHF. The CDR3 bases are TGCGCCAGCAGCTTTGAGATTGGCTCCTATAATTCACCCCTCCACTTT.

The chain links TRBV7-9 to TRBJ2-7, with 9 bases aligning to TRBD1. This CDR3 is 17 amino acids long. The V gene end was trimmed by 1 base and the J gene end by 0 bases; junction bases not matched to a gene: 7. Germline V CDR1 and CDR2: SEHNR, FQNEAQ (reference sequence). The DNA for the CDR3 is TGTGCCAGCAGCTTAGTCACCGGGACAGGGAGCTCCTACGAGCAGTACTTC. This gives the protein CASSLVTGTGSSYEQYF.

The table lists this clonotype with many counts. The V and J genes are TRBV7-9 and TRBJ2-7, with 15 nucleotides matching TRBD2. The CDR3 is 16 residues long. The junction had 5 bases not matched to a gene; V was cut back by 5 bases and J by 3 bases. Germline assignment: CDR1 SEHNR and CDR2 FQNEAQ (reference sequence). CDR3 loop: CASSRGLAGGLYEQYF. The CDR3 bases are TGTGCCAGCAGCCGGGGACTAGCGGGGGGACTCTACGAGCAGTACTTC.

The chain has TRBV5-1 and TRBJ2-3, with TRBD2 matching 10 bases. V was pared by 5 bases and J by 0 bases, with 9 bases of the junction left unmatched. CDR3 length: 17 amino acids. Germline V lookup: CDR1 SGHRS, CDR2 YFSETQ. The CDR3 DNA is TGCGCCAGCAGTTCCTATCTACTAGCGGGGAGCACAGATACGCAGTATTTT. This sequence encodes CASSSYLLAGSTDTQYF.

This clonotype turned up a few times. The chain joins TRBV3-1 to TRBJ2-7; D gene unclear. In germline, CDR1 is LGHDT, CDR2 YNNKEL (reference sequence). The CDR3 is made up of 11 amino acids. Trimming removed 1 base at V and 6 bases at J, with 4 bases between. The CDR3 protein is CASSQVTEQYF. CDR3 sequence (DNA): TGTGCCAGCAGCCAAGTCACCGAGCAGTACTTC.

This sequence joins TRBV13 and TRBJ2-7, with TRBD2 matching over 13 bases. The length of the CDR3 is 18 residues. Germline assignment: CDR1 PRHDT and CDR2 FYEKMQ (reference sequence). The CDR3 sequence is CANSLKQGLAGVSYEQYV. The CDR3, as DNA: TGTGCCAACAGCTTGAAACAAGGACTAGCGGGAGTCTCCTACGAGCAGTACGTC.

This clonotype has just a few counts. The chain recombines TRBV7-9 with TRBJ2-5; unclear D gene. CDR1 and CDR2 (germline): SEHNR, FQNEAQ (reference sequence). The CDR3 runs to 12 residues. Trimming cost V 4 bases and J 3 bases, with 6 bases left between them. CDR3 sequence: CASSYEKETQYF. In nucleotides, the CDR3 is TGTGCCAGCAGCTATGAAAAAGAGACCCAGTACTTC. Together with reference TRBV7-9 and TRBJ2-5, the CDR3 gives the full variable domain: DTGVSQNPRHKITKRGQNVTFRCDPISEHNRLYWYRQTLGQGPEFLTYFQNEAQLEKSRLLSDRFSAERPKGSFSTLEIQRTEQGDSAMYLCASSYEKETQYFGPGTRLLVL.

V and J are TRBV7-8 and TRBJ2-1; possible D gene TRBD1, 5 bases. The CDR3 sequence is 13 residues long. Deletions cut 4 bases from V and 11 bases from J, with 15 bases between. Germline-derived CDR1 and CDR2 are SGHVS and FQNEAQ. CDR3 loop: CASSSVKQAKQFF. The CDR3 nucleotides read TGTGCCAGCAGCTCCGTTAAACAGGCTAAGCAGTTCTTC.

The CDR3 here is CASSQEIGFWDYGYTF. In DNA form, the CDR3 reads TGCGCCAGCAGCCAAGAGATCGGTTTTTGGGACTATGGCTACACCTTC. V usage is TRBV4-3 and J usage is TRBJ1-2; no definite D call. Germline loops: CDR1 LGHNA, CDR2 YSLEER. The V and J ends lost 0 bases and 3 bases respectively, with 14 bases between them. The CDR3 totals 16 residues.

This CDR3 reads CASSYSLGQRLSSYEQYF. DNA for the CDR3: TGTGCCAGCAGTTACTCATTGGGGCAGCGCCTTAGCTCCTACGAGCAGTACTTC. The chain employs TRBV6-2 or TRBV6-3 and TRBJ2-7, with D maybe TRBD1 (5 bases). Germline loops: CDR1 MNHEY, CDR2 SVGEGT. Trimming took off 0 bases at V and 0 bases at J, with 18 bases between the two ends. CDR3 length: 18 amino acids.

This clonotype was detected a few times. The chain links TRBV4-2 to TRBJ1-3; D call uncertain. Germline-derived CDR1 and CDR2 are LGHNA and YNFKEQ. The CDR3 extends over 15 amino acids. V lost 1 base, J lost 4 bases, and 11 bases lay in between. The DNA for the CDR3 is TGTGCCAGCAGCCAAGGAGCACCAGCAGGAAACACCATATATTTT. It is translated as CASSQGAPAGNTIYF.

The chain recombines TRBV5-1 with TRBJ1-2; no clear D gene. The CDR3 totals 13 residues. V shed 0 bases and J shed 1 base, with 4 bases lying between them. Germline assignment: CDR1 SGHRS and CDR2 YFSETQ. This chain's CDR3 is CASSLDYNYGYTF. The CDR3 DNA sequence: TGCGCCAGCAGCTTGGATTATAACTATGGCTACACCTTC.

The rearrangement uses TRBV6-5 and TRBJ2-2; TRBD2 is a possible D gene (6 bases). The V gene's germline CDR1 is MNHEY and CDR2 SVGAGI. The CDR3 has 14 residues. The V and J ends lost 8 bases and 4 bases respectively, with 14 bases between them. The CDR3 coding sequence is TGTGCCAGCTCTAACGGGGGTGGCACCGGGGAGCTGTTTTTT. Translating gives CASSNGGGTGELFF.

The gene calls are TRBV5-6 and TRBJ1-2; D gene uncertain. V gave up 1 base and J gave up 8 bases, with 6 bases separating them. The CDR3 is 11 residues long. Germline V gene lookup returns CDR1 SGHDT and CDR2 YYEEEE. The CDR3 region has the DNA TGTGCCAGCAGCTTGAGGTTCGGCTACACCTTC. Amino acid sequence: CASSLRFGYTF.

This clonotype has more than one count but fewer than ten. This sequence joins TRBV4-2 and TRBJ2-5; tentatively, D is TRBD1 (6 bases). The assigned J gene may be wrong: the sequence end matches TRBJ2-7 better. The CDR3 is 17 amino acids. CDR1 LGHNA and CDR2 YNFKEQ come from the germline V gene. The CDR3 bases are TGTGCCAGCAGCCTCCCACTCCGGGACACGTACTCCTACGAGCAGTACTTC. Translating gives CASSLPLRDTYSYEQYF.

The V gene is TRBV7-2, the J gene TRBJ2-2; D gene unclear. V lost 1 base and J 0 bases, leaving 6 bases between the germline ends. Germline V gene data show CDR1 as SGHTA and CDR2 as FQGNSA. CDR3 length: 15 residues. CDR3 in amino acids: CASSLVVANTGELFF. The CDR3 DNA reads as TGTGCCAGCAGCTTAGTGGTGGCGAACACCGGGGAGCTGTTTTTT.

V usage is TRBV3-1 and J usage is TRBJ1-1, with 7 bases aligning to TRBD1. V was pared by 1 base and J by 9 bases, with 8 bases of the junction left unmatched. There are 14 residues in the CDR3. From germline, CDR1 is LGHDT and CDR2 YNNKEL (reference sequence). The chain's CDR3 is CASSQGDRVGKAFF. CDR3 bases: TGTGCCAGCAGCCAAGGCGACAGGGTGGGTAAAGCTTTCTTT.

This clonotype was counted between two and nine times. The chain employs TRBV3-1 and TRBJ2-1; 11 nucleotides align to TRBD2. The germline V gene encodes CDR1 LGHDT and CDR2 YNNKEL (reference sequence). The CDR3 spans 16 residues. Losses at the gene ends were 5 bases for V and 7 bases for J; bases not matched to a gene: 10. The CDR3: CASSGRLAGMTNEQFF. The CDR3 DNA sequence: TGTGCCAGCAGCGGACGACTAGCGGGGATGACAAATGAGCAGTTCTTC.

This clonotype was seen a few times. V gene TRBV14 combines with J gene TRBJ1-1; 8 nucleotides line up with TRBD1. The germline gives CDR1 SGHDN, CDR2 FVKESK. Germline trimming cut 4 bases from V and 5 bases from J; bases unmatched to any gene: 6. This CDR3 has 14 residues. CDR3 sequence (DNA): TGTGCCAGCAGCCTTTTCAGGGGGCTGACTGAAGCTTTCTTT. This gives the protein CASSLFRGLTEAFF. The full variable domain, with the rest looked up from reference TRBV14 and TRBJ1-1, is EAGVTQFPSHSVIEKGQTVTLRCDPISGHDNLYWYRRVMGKEIKFLLHFVKESKQDESGMPNNRFLAERTGGTYSTLKVQPAELEDSGVYFCASSLFRGLTEAFFGQGTRLTVV.

This chain connects TRBV18 to TRBJ2-1; D not certain. CDR1 and CDR2 (germline): KGHSH, LQKENI. This CDR3 comprises 13 residues. V lost 2 bases and J 9 bases, leaving 11 bases between the germline ends. The CDR3 sequence: CASSPALLGEQFF. CDR3 nucleotide sequence: TGTGCCAGCTCACCAGCCCTTCTGGGTGAGCAGTTCTTC.

This clonotype has just a few counts. This chain connects TRBV4-3 to TRBJ2-5; D perhaps matches TRBD1 (7 bases). With the DNA end fitting TRBJ2-7 better, the J assignment may be wrong. In germline, CDR1 is LGHNA, CDR2 YSLEER. The CDR3 is 15 amino acids. Here the CDR3 DNA reads TGCGCCAGCAGCCAATATCTACAGGGGAGGTACGAGCAGTACGTC. Translating it yields CASSQYLQGRYEQYV.

This clonotype was counted only a few times. V and J are TRBV5-1 and TRBJ2-1; 9 positions match TRBD2. CDR3 length: 15 amino acids. Looked up from germline, CDR1 is SGHRS and CDR2 is YFSETQ. The V and J ends lost 3 bases and 5 bases, in that order; junction bases with no gene match: 6. Here the CDR3 DNA reads TGCGCCAGCAGCTACGGGACTAGCAGAGACAATGAGCAGTTCTTC. This codes for CASSYGTSRDNEQFF.

The rearrangement joins TRBV6-2 or TRBV6-3 to TRBJ2-5; no clear D. This CDR3 contains 15 residues. Trimming left V 2 bases short and J 5 bases short, with 15 bases between. Germline V CDR1 and CDR2: MNHEY, SVGEGT. CDR3 nucleotides: TGTGCCAGCAGTTACGCTCGAACGGGTTCGGAGACCCAGTACTTC. It specifies CASSYARTGSETQYF.